This record concerns one TCR beta chain sequence. The V gene's germline CDR1 is SGHNT and CDR2 YYREEE (reference sequence). This CDR3 region has 16 residues. The V gene end was trimmed by 1 base and the J gene end by 0 bases; junction bases not matched to a gene: 3. Together with a sample-barcoded 5' primer, a J-beta primer mix was included in a second PCR lasting about 6 to 11 cycles. TCRdb ran MiXCR on the 5' RACE reads and lists one entry per CDR3 protein. In the table there are hundreds of thousands of distinct CDR3 sequences, 24% of which are singletons. The sample originates from a study of blood T cells in healthy people across ages. The same data also contributed to another study, on T cells of mothers and their children.

Sequences were obtained from blood. This chain connects TRBV5-4 to TRBJ2-2; the match to TRBD1 covers 7 bases. The receptor comes from a boy between 10 and 17 years old in good health. CDR3 bases: TGTGCCAGCAGCTTGAATACAGGGGCGAACACCGGGGAGCTGTTTTTT. Its translation: CASSLNTGANTGELFF.